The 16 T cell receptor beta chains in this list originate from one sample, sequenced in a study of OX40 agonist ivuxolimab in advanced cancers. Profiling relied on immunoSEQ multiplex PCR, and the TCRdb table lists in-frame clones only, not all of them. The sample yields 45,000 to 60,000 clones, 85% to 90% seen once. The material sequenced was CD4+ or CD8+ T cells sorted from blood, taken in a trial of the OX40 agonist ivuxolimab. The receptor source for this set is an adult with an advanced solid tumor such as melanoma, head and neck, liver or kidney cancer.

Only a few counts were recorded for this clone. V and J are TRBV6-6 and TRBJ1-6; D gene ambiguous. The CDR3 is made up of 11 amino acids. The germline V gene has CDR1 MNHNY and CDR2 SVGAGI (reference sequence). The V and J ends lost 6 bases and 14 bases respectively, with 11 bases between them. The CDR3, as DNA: TGTGCCAGCAGGGCCTATCCCACCCTCCACTTT. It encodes CASRAYPTLHF.

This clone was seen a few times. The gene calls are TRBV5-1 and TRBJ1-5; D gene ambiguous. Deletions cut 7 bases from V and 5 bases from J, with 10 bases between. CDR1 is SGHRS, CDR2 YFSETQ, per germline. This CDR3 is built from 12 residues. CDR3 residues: CASGSDYQPQHF. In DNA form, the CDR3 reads TGCGCCAGCGGATCCGATTATCAGCCCCAGCATTTT.

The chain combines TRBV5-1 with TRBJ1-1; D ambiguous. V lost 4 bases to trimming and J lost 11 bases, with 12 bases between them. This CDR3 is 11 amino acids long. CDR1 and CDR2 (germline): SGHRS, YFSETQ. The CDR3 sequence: CASSTDAGAFF. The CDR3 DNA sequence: TGCGCCAGCAGCACGGACGCGGGGGCTTTCTTT. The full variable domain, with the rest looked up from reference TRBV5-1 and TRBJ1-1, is KAGVTQTPRYLIKTRGQQVTLSCSPISGHRSVSWYQQTPGQGLQFLFEYFSETQRNKGNFPGRFSGRQFSNSRSEMNVSTLELGDSALYLCASSTDAGAFFGQGTRLTVV.

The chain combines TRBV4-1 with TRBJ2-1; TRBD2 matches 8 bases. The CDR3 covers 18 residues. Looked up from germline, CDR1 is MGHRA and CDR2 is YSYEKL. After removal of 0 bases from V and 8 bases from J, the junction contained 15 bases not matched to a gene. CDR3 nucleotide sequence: TGCGCCAGCAGCCAAGATCCCGGGAAGCGGGGGCCTTGGTATGAGCAGTTCTTC. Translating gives CASSQDPGKRGPWYEQFF.

The CDR3 DNA reads as TGCGCCAGCAGCCAAGGCGGAGGGGGGTTTAGCAATCAGCCCCAGCATTTT. Translated, it gives CASSQGGGGFSNQPQHF. The chain links TRBV4-1 to TRBJ1-5; D might be TRBD1 (6 bases). CDR1 is MGHRA, CDR2 YSYEKL, per germline. The V end lost 1 base, the J end lost 0 bases, and 13 bases lay between the germline ends. The CDR3 spans 17 residues.

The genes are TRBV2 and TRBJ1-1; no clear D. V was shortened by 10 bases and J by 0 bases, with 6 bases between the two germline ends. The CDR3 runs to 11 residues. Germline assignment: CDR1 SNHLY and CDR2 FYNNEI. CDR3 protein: CATRLNTEAFF. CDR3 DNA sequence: TGTGCCACCCGCTTGAACACTGAAGCTTTCTTT.

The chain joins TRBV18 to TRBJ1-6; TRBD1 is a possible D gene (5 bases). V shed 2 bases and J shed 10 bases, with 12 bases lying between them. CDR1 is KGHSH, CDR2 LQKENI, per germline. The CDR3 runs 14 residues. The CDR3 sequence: CASSPGQGLSPLHF. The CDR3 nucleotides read TGTGCCAGCTCACCAGGGCAGGGTCTGTCACCCCTCCACTTT.

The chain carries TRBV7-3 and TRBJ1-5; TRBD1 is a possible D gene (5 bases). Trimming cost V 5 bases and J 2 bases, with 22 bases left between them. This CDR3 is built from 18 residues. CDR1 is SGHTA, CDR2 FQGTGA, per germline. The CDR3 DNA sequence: TGTGCCAGCAGCCCATCGCCGGGAGGGGCAGAGGGCAATCAGCCCCAGCATTTT. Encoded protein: CASSPSPGGAEGNQPQHF.

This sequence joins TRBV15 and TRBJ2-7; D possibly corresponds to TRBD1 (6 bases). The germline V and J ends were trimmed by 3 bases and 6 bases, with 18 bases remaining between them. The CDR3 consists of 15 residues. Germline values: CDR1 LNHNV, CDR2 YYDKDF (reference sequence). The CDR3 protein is CATSRWGQGAREQYF. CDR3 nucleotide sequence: TGTGCCACCAGCAGGTGGGGGCAGGGAGCCCGCGAGCAGTACTTC.

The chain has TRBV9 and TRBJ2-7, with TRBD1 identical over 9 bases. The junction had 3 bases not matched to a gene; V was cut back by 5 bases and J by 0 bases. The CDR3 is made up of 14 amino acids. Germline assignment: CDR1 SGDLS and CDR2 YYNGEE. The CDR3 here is CASSRDRASYEQYF. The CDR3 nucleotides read TGTGCCAGCAGTCGGGACAGGGCCTCCTACGAGCAGTACTTC.

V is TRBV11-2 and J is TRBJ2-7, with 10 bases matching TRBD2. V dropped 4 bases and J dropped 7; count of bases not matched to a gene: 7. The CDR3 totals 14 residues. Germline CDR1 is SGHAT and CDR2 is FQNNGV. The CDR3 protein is CASSSTSGPEEQYF. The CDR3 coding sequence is TGTGCCAGCAGCTCGACTAGCGGGCCTGAAGAGCAGTACTTC.

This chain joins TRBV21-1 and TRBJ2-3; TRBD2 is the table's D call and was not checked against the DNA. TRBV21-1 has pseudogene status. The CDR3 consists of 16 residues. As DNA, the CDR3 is TGTGCCAGCCCTACCCGGGGGGCTAATGACTCAGATACGCAGTATTTT. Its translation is CASPTRGANDSDTQYF.

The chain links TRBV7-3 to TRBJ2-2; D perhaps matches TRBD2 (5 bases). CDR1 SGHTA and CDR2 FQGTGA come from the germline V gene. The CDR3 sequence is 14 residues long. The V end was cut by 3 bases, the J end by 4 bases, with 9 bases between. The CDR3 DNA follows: TGTGCCAGCAGCTTCCCTGGACTCACCGGGGAGCTGTTTTTT. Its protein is CASSFPGLTGELFF.

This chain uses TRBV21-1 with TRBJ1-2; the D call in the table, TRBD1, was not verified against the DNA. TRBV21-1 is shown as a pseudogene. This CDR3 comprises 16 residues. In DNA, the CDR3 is TGTGCCAGCAGCTCCCCCCGCAGAACCTTTAACTATGGCTACACCTTC. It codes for CASSSPRRTFNYGYTF.

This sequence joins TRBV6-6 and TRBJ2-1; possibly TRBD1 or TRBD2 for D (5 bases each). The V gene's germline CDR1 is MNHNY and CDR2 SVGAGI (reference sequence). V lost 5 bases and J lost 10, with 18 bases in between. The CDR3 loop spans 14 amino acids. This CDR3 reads CASSTGDPEPEQFF. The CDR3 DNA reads TGTGCCAGCAGTACCGGGGACCCTGAACCCGAGCAGTTCTTC.

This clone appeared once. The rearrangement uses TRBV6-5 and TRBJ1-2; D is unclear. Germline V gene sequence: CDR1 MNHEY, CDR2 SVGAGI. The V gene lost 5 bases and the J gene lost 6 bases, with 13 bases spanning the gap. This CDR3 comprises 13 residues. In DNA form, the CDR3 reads TGTGCCAGCAGTAACCCATGGGGTAATGGCTACACCTTC. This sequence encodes CASSNPWGNGYTF.